This T cell receptor beta chain was recovered during a study of T-cell reconstitution after alpha-beta-depleted transplantation in children. The authors prepared the TCRbeta library with unique molecular identifiers. MiXCR, run by TCRdb on the PCR reads, gives a single entry per CDR3 protein. The data hold around 380,000 distinct CDR3 sequences, with approximately 11% observed a single time. Trimming removed 1 base at V and 4 bases at J, with 15 bases between. The CDR3 is 15 residues long. The germline CDR1 and CDR2 sequences are SQVTM and ANQGSEA. This chain uses TRBV29-1 with TRBJ2-3; a possible D gene is TRBD1 (7 bases). Specimen: PBMCs from the stem cell graft donor, collected from the stem cell graft. The sequence was obtained from a human donor who donated a stem cell graft to a child with acute myeloid leukemia. The CDR3 bases are TGCAGCGTTGAAGGCGGGGACAGTCGGGCAGATACGCAGTATTTT. Residues: CSVEGGDSRADTQYF.